The 6 T cell receptor beta chains listed next were all sequenced from one sample in a study of OX40 agonist ivuxolimab in advanced cancers. The table came from immunoSEQ multiplex PCR; TCRdb's copy has only in-frame clones and leaves some out. The data show 77,000 or so clones, just under 95% seen once. This specimen consisted of CD4+ or CD8+ T cells sorted from blood, obtained in a trial of the OX40 agonist ivuxolimab. These receptors all stem from an adult with an advanced solid tumor such as melanoma, head and neck, liver or kidney cancer.

This clone was seen a single time. This chain joins TRBV7-2 and TRBJ2-7; D is ambiguous. The CDR3 loop spans 13 amino acids. CDR1 and CDR2 from the germline V gene are SGHTA and FQGNSA. The V gene lost 2 bases and the J gene lost 0 bases, with 5 bases spanning the gap. CDR3 nucleotide sequence: TGTGCCAGCAGCTTAACATACTCCTACGAGCAGTACTTC. Translating it yields CASSLTYSYEQYF.

V is TRBV29-1 and J is TRBJ2-2; no clear D. The CDR3 spans 13 residues. Germline V CDR1 and CDR2: SQVTM, ANQGSEA. Trimming took off 3 bases at V and 1 base at J, with 6 bases between the two ends. The CDR3 is CSVERRNTGELFF. As DNA, the CDR3 is TGCAGCGTTGAGAGACGGAACACCGGGGAGCTGTTTTTT.

CDR3 loop: CASNGVRGPMNTEAFF. CDR3 coding DNA: TGTGCCAGCAATGGGGTAAGGGGCCCAATGAACACTGAAGCTTTCTTT. The rearrangement uses TRBV28 and TRBJ1-1; TRBD1 might be the D (5 bases). The germline V gene has CDR1 MDHEN and CDR2 SYDVKM. Deletions cut 7 bases from V and 0 bases from J, with 18 bases between. This CDR3 comprises 16 residues.

The chain couples TRBV28 to TRBJ2-1; 8 bases match TRBD2. The CDR3 has 14 residues. CDR1 and CDR2 (germline): MDHEN, SYDVKM. J was trimmed by 8 bases and V by 7 bases; bases with no gene match: 10. CDR3 in amino acids: CASTILMRGDEQFF. The DNA of the CDR3 is TGTGCCAGCACCATCCTTATGCGGGGGGATGAGCAGTTCTTC.

This sequence joins TRBV7-9 and TRBJ2-1; no firm D call. The CDR3 is 11 amino acids. Germline lookup yields CDR1 SEHNR and CDR2 FQNEAQ (reference sequence). V lost 9 bases and J lost 15, with 18 bases in between. CDR3 sequence reads: CAREALLSRFF. The CDR3 coding sequence is TGTGCCAGAGAGGCCTTATTGAGTCGGTTCTTC.

The chain links TRBV19 to TRBJ2-1, with D perhaps TRBD1 (6 bases). The V gene's germline CDR1 is LNHDA and CDR2 SQIVND (reference sequence). V lost 7 bases and J lost 6, with 13 bases in between. This CDR3 is built from 13 residues. The CDR3 region has the DNA TGTGCCAGTACCCCAGGGGCCTCCAATGAGCAGTTCTTC. Amino acid sequence: CASTPGASNEQFF.